One sample yielded the 4 T cell receptor beta chains listed below, sequenced in a study of control samples from healthy donors and cancer patients. The data were produced by immunoSEQ multiplex PCR, yet TCRdb's version contains in-frame clones alone and is incomplete. The sample includes roughly 130,000 clones, 93% of them seen just once. The sample was PBMCs. These receptors all stem from a man aged 50-60 years with head and neck cancer.

The genes are TRBV5-5 and TRBJ2-7; D not certain. The CDR3 extends over 12 amino acids. In germline, CDR1 is SGHKS, CDR2 YYEKEE (reference sequence). The ends were cut back, 1 base at V and 3 bases at J, with 5 bases in the middle. This chain's CDR3 is CASSLYLYEQYF. The CDR3 DNA follows: TGTGCCAGCAGCTTGTATCTCTACGAGCAGTACTTC.

The chain uses TRBV3-1 (or the pseudogene TRBV3-2) and TRBJ1-6; tentatively, D is TRBD1 (6 bases). Germline CDR1 and CDR2: LGHDT and YNNKEL (reference sequence). The CDR3 sequence is 18 residues long. The V gene lost 0 bases and the J gene lost 3 bases, with 15 bases spanning the gap. Here the CDR3 reads CASSQDVTGKGYNSPLHF. Written as DNA, the CDR3 is TGTGCCAGCAGCCAAGATGTGACAGGAAAGGGCTATAATTCACCCCTCCACTTT.

This clone was found a few times. The chain employs TRBV7-2 and TRBJ2-7, with 10 bases matching TRBD2. Losses at the gene ends were 5 bases for V and 2 bases for J; bases not matched to a gene: 6. The CDR3 sequence is 15 residues long. Germline V gene data show CDR1 as SGHTA and CDR2 as FQGNSA. CDR3 sequence reads: CASSPAGGATYEQYF. CDR3 nucleotide sequence: TGTGCCAGCAGCCCAGCGGGGGGGGCCACCTACGAGCAGTACTTC.

V and J are TRBV30 and TRBJ1-6, with TRBD1 identical over 9 bases. Germline CDR1 is GTSNPN and CDR2 is SVGIG (reference sequence). The CDR3 length is 14 residues. Trimming at V came to 5 bases and at J to 7 bases, leaving 6 bases not matched to a gene. CDR3 loop: CAWATGGLNSPLHF. The CDR3 DNA sequence: TGTGCCTGGGCAACAGGGGGCTTAAATTCACCCCTCCACTTT. The entire variable domain, with the rest obtained from reference TRBV30 and TRBJ1-6, is as follows: SQTIHQWPATLVQPVGSPLSLECTVEGTSNPNLYWYRQAAGRGLQLLFYSVGIGQISSEVPQNLSASRPQDRQFILSSKKLLLSDSGFYLCAWATGGLNSPLHFGNGTRLTVT.